Listed here is a single T cell receptor beta chain. The target of this receptor is not known. No per-base quality is available; no much larger clone lies one base away. TCRbeta CDR3 regions were amplified from genomic DNA by means of the immunoSEQ Assay, a bias-controlled multiplex PCR. The source study handled its data this way. Nucleated cell counts per sample were estimated from amplification of reference gene primers within the assay. To quantify the absolute abundance of each unique TCRbeta CDR3 rearrangement, sequence reads were collapsed and filtered. For each sample, productive Simpson clonality was calculated by taking the square root of Simpson's diversity index across productive rearrangements. TCRdb stores this immuneACCESS table with in-frame sequences only. Part of the clones is absent; in the studies checked, under half of the shortfall reflects unresolved V genes, and no reason is known for the rest. That table supplies the V and J calls and clone size; D and trimming were determined from the DNA. The sample has 250,000 to 300,000 clones on record, over 65% of them singletons. About 4.5% of the sample is in the top ten clones.

The sample comes from a study of blood T cell repertoires in COVID-19 (dated by TCRdb to the early 2020s). General notes on the study: Samples from collaborators originated in the United States, Italy and Spain and spanned both the acute and convalescent phases of COVID-19. The prospective study material was composed of cDNA or gDNA derived from T cells, B-cell-depleted T cells, or PBMCs. The dataset comprised deeply sampled blood TCRbeta repertoires from subjects exposed to, actively infected with, or recovered from COVID-19. The repertoires were released in a freely available public database meant as a resource for research on the immune response to SARS-CoV-2. The samples were drawn from two sources: the first 160 participants of the ongoing ImmuneRACE study, and 950 to 1,500 subjects contributed by 6 global collaborators. A de-identified subject ID, COVID-19 status, age in years and sex were almost always included in the sample metadata. Where available, HLA class I and class II types were taken from metadata supplied by the sample provider and were not determined by assay-based typing.

Results the study describes overall, beyond this receptor: How much clinical and demographic metadata was included differed by source and by participant, and the metadata was provided uncurated.

Its CDR3 holds 15 amino acids, cysteine through phenylalanine. CDR3 DNA only is kept here, 45 bases in frame from base 1. In the germline V gene (reference sequence), CDR1 corresponds to MNHEY and CDR2 to SMNVEV. Unmatched junction bases come to 8, with V trimmed by 5 bases and J by 5 bases. Another Seattle source contributed samples from volunteer blood donors who had recovered from COVID-19. Collaborating institutions collected whole blood in K2EDTA tubes following their own protocols. For TCRbeta analysis, collaborator samples were shipped as frozen whole blood, as isolated PBMCs, or as DNA extracted from either sample type.

The sequenced sample was peripheral blood. This receptor was identified in a man aged 55 to 70 who had recovered from COVID-19. Here the chain combines TRBV27 and TRBJ1-3; TRBD1 fits 8 bases in the junction. The CDR3 has the sequence CASSKDREQRNTIYF. The sequenced DNA is TGTGCCAGCAGTAAGGACAGGGAGCAAAGAAACACCATATATTTT.